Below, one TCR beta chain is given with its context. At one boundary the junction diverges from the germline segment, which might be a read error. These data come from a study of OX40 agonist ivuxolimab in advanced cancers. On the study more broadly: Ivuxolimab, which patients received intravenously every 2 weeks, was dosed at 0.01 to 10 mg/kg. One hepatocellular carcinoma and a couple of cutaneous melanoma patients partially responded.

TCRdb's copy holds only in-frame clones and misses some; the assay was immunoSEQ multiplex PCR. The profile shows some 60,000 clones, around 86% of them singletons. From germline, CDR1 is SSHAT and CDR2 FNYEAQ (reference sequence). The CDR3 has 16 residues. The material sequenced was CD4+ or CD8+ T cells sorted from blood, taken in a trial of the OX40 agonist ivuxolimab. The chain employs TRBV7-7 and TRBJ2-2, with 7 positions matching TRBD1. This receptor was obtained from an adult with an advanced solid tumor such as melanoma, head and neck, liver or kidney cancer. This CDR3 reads CASSSSYRGDTGELFF. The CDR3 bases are TGTGCTAGCAGCTCGAGCTACAGGGGCGACACCGGGGAGCTGTTTTTT.